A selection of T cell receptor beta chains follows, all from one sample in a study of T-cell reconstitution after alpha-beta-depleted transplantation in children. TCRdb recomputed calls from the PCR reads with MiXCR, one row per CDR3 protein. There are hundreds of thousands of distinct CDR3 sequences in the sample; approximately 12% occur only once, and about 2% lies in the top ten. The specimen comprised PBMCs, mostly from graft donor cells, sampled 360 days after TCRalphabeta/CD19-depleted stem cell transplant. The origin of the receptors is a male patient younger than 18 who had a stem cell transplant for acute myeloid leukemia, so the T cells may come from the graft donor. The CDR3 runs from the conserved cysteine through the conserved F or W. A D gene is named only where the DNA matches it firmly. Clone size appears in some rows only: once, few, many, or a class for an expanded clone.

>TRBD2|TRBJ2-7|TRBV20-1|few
CSAHPFGAGGFEQYF
TGCAGTGCCCATCCCTTCGGAGCGGGAGGGTTCGAGCAGTACTTC
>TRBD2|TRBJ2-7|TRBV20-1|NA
CSARSGGVAGPYEQYF
TGCAGTGCTAGATCCGGGGGAGTAGCGGGACCCTACGAGCAGTACTTC
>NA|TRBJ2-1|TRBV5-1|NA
CASSLVQFNEQFF
TGCGCCAGCAGCTTGGTACAGTTCAATGAGCAGTTCTTC
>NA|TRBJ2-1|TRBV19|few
CASTQNGGSTYNEQFF
TGTGCCAGTACCCAAAACGGAGGGAGTACCTACAATGAGCAGTTCTTC
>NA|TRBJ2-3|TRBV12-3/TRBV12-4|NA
CALGPDTQYF
TGTGCCCTCGGGCCAGATACGCAGTATTTT
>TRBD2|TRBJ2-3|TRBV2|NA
CASSPRTSGRTSTDTQYF
TGTGCCAGCAGCCCAAGGACTAGCGGGAGGACTAGCACAGATACGCAGTATTTT
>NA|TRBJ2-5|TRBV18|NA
CASSPLDYQETQYF
TGTGCCAGCTCACCACTCGACTACCAAGAGACCCAGTACTTC
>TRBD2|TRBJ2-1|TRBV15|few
CATSRAGTSGSGEQFF
TGTGCCACCAGCAGGGCCGGGACTAGCGGGTCAGGGGAGCAGTTCTTC
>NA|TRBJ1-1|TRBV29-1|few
CSGSRLMNTEAFF
TGCAGCGGTTCTAGGTTAATGAACACTGAAGCTTTCTTT
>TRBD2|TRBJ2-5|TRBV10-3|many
CAISEPHLAGAQETQYF
TGTGCCATCAGTGAGCCGCATCTAGCGGGAGCTCAAGAGACCCAGTACTTC
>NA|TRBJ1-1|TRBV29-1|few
CSVVVQEAFF
TGCAGCGTTGTTGTACAGGAAGCTTTCTTT
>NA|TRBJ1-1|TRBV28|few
CASINPQATEAFF
TGTGCCAGCATCAATCCGCAGGCCACTGAAGCTTTCTTT
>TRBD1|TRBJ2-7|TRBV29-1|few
CSVLGVVVQGSHEQYF
TGCAGCGTTCTTGGCGTAGTTGTACAGGGGTCCCACGAGCAGTACTTC
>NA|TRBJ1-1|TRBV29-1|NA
CSVDAVDTEAFF
TGCAGCGTTGACGCGGTGGACACTGAAGCTTTCTTT
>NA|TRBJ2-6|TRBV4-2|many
CASSQEKGPSGANVLTF
TGTGCCAGCAGCCAAGAGAAGGGCCCCTCTGGGGCCAACGTCCTGACTTTC
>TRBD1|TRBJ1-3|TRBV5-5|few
CASSVGQGAGNTIYF
TGTGCCAGCAGCGTCGGACAGGGGGCTGGAAACACCATATATTTT
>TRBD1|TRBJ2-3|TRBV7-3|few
CASSWTGLSDTQYF
TGTGCCAGCAGCTGGACAGGGTTATCAGATACGCAGTATTTT
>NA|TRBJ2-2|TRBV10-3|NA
CAISESLGVAKNTGELFF
TGTGCCATCAGTGAATCCTTGGGGGTAGCGAAGAACACCGGGGAGCTGTTTTTT
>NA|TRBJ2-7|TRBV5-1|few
CASSLASGKGYEQYF
TGCGCCAGCAGCTTGGCCTCAGGGAAAGGCTACGAGCAGTACTTC
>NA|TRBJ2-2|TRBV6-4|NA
CASSDRTGELFF
TGTGCCAGCAGTGACCGCACCGGGGAGCTGTTTTTT
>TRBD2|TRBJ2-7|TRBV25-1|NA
CASSESPSGRVGQYF
TGTGCCAGCAGTGAATCCCCTAGCGGGAGGGTTGGGCAGTACTTC
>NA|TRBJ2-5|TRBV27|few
CASSLLGSEETQYF
TGTGCCAGCAGTTTATTGGGGAGCGAAGAGACCCAGTACTTC
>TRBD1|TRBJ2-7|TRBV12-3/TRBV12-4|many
CASSTGDYEQYF
TGTGCCAGCAGTACAGGGGACTACGAGCAGTACTTC
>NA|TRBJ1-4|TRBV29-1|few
CSVATDATNEKLFF
TGCAGCGTTGCCACAGATGCAACTAATGAAAAACTGTTTTTT
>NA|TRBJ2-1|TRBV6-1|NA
CASSRGGLSYNEQFF
TGTGCCAGCAGCCGAGGCGGCCTCTCCTACAATGAGCAGTTCTTC
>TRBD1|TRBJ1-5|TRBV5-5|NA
CASTVGQGGWQPQHF
TGTGCCAGCACCGTAGGACAGGGGGGTTGGCAGCCCCAGCATTTT
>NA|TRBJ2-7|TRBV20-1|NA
CSARDYSTYEQYF
TGCAGTGCTAGAGATTACAGTACCTACGAGCAGTACTTC
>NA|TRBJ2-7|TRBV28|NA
CASSFYEGGGHEQYF
TGTGCCAGCAGTTTCTACGAGGGAGGAGGCCACGAGCAGTACTTC
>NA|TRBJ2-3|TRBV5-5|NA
CASSLGWDSTDTQYF
TGTGCCAGCAGCTTGGGTTGGGACAGCACAGATACGCAGTATTTT
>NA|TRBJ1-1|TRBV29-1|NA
CSVRLAPAQTEAFF
TGCAGCGTCAGATTGGCCCCGGCCCAGACTGAAGCTTTCTTT
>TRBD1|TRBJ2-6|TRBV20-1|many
CSVSRDRASGANVLTF
TGCAGTGTGTCCCGAGACAGGGCCTCTGGGGCCAACGTCCTGACTTTC
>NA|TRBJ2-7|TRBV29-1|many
CSVSTEPGYEQYF
TGCAGCGTATCCACAGAGCCGGGTTACGAGCAGTACTTC
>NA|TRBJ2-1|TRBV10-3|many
CAISESTGGPYWGNEQFF
TGTGCCATCAGTGAGTCGACAGGCGGGCCTTACTGGGGGAATGAGCAGTTCTTC
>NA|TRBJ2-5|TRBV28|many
CASSYGSRETQYF
TGTGCCAGCAGTTATGGGAGCAGAGAGACCCAGTACTTC
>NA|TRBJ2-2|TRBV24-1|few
CATSSSGGPGELFF
TGTGCCACCTCGTCTTCGGGGGGCCCCGGGGAGCTGTTTTTT
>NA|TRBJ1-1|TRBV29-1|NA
CSPTTMNTEAFF
TGCAGCCCAACGACAATGAACACTGAAGCTTTCTTT
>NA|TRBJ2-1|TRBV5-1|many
CASSLSYRDEQFF
TGCGCCAGCAGCCTCAGTTATCGCGATGAGCAGTTCTTC
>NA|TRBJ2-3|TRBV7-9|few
CASSSRWADTQYF
TGTGCCAGCAGCTCCCGGTGGGCAGATACGCAGTATTTT
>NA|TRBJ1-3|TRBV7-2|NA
CASSGRDFGGNTIYF
TGTGCCAGCAGCGGCAGGGATTTTGGTGGAAACACCATATATTTT
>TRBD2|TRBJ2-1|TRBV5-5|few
CASSLGAGGIYNEQFF
TGTGCCAGCAGCTTGGGGGCGGGAGGAATATACAATGAGCAGTTCTTC
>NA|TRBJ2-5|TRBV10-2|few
CASRRRIQETQYF
TGCGCCAGCCGAAGGAGAATTCAAGAGACCCAGTACTTC
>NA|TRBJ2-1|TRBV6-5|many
CAAVSHNEQFF
TGTGCAGCGGTCAGCCACAATGAGCAGTTCTTC
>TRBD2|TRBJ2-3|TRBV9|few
CASSVGVGLVPDTQYF
TGTGCCAGCAGCGTAGGTGTCGGACTAGTTCCAGATACGCAGTATTTT
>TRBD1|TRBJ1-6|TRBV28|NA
CASSAGTAYNSPLHF
TGTGCCAGCAGTGCCGGGACAGCGTATAATTCACCCCTCCACTTT
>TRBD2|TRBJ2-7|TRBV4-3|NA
CASSQDTVSGRIYEQYF
TGCGCCAGCAGCCAAGATACGGTTAGCGGGAGAATCTACGAGCAGTACTTC
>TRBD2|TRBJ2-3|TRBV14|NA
CASSQEGPGGPTDTQYF
TGTGCCAGCAGCCAAGAGGGACCGGGAGGACCCACAGATACGCAGTATTTT
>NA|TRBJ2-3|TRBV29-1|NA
CSVEGGVKGASTDTQYF
TGCAGCGTTGAAGGGGGGGTAAAGGGGGCATCCACAGATACGCAGTATTTT
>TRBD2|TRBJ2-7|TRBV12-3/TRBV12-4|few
CASTPTSGSYEQYF
TGTGCCAGCACCCCGACTAGCGGGAGTTACGAGCAGTACTTC
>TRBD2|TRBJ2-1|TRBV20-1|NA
CSAPGTSGGVYNEQFF
TGCAGTGCCCCCGGGACTAGCGGGGGGGTCTACAATGAGCAGTTCTTC
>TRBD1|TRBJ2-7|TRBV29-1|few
CSVEGNRGQGSYEQYF
TGCAGCGTTGAGGGCAACAGGGGGCAAGGCTCCTACGAGCAGTACTTC
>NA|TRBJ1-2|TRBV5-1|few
CASSLDVGYTF
TGCGCCAGCAGCTTGGACGTAGGCTACACCTTC
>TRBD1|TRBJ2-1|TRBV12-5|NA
CASGLAGQGSYNEQFF
TGTGCTAGTGGTTTGGCAGGACAGGGCTCCTACAATGAGCAGTTCTTC
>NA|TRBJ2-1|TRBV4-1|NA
CASSQIGLASYNEQFF
TGCGCCAGCAGCCAAATCGGGTTAGCCTCGTACAATGAGCAGTTCTTC